These 24 T cell receptor beta chains originate from one sample sequenced in a study of early T cells in non-severe SARS-CoV-2 infection. Each CDR3 protein is one row after TCRdb ran MiXCR on the 5' RACE reads. Of tens of thousands of distinct CDR3 sequences listed, around 12% are singletons. The specimen was whole blood, collected at baseline. The receptors were gathered from an adult who was a healthcare worker with PCR-confirmed SARS-CoV-2 infection or an uninfected control (not recorded which). The donor label of this sample is uncertain.

This clonotype was counted ten times or more. The chain has TRBV5-1 and TRBJ1-1, with 10 bases identical to TRBD1. V gave up 4 bases and J gave up 5 bases; unmatched junction bases: 5. Germline V gives CDR1 SGHRS, CDR2 YFSETQ. The CDR3 consists of 14 residues. CDR3 sequence reads: CASSPWTGGTEAFF. CDR3 DNA sequence: TGCGCCAGCAGCCCATGGACAGGGGGGACTGAAGCTTTCTTT.

There are a few counts of this clonotype. The chain carries TRBV25-1 and TRBJ2-1; 12 nucleotides align to TRBD1. Germline V gene data show CDR1 as MGHDK and CDR2 as SYGVNS. This CDR3 is built from 15 residues. The junction had 3 bases not matched to a gene; V was cut back by 2 bases and J by 7 bases. The CDR3 reads CASSEGTGGRNEQFF. The DNA of the CDR3 is TGTGCCAGCAGTGAAGGGACAGGGGGCAGGAATGAGCAGTTCTTC.

The chain joins TRBV7-9 to TRBJ1-2, with a tentative D call TRBD1 (5 bases). There are 16 residues in the CDR3. CDR1 is SEHNR and CDR2 is FQNEAQ in the germline V gene (reference sequence). V dropped 5 bases and J dropped 0 bases, with 16 bases sitting between them. CDR3 protein: CASSPPTVESNYGYTF. The CDR3 region has the DNA TGTGCCAGCAGCCCCCCGACAGTAGAGTCTAACTATGGCTACACCTTC.

The sample holds a few counts of this clonotype. The rearrangement links TRBV5-5 to TRBJ1-1; D perhaps matches TRBD1 (5 bases). V lost 1 base to trimming and J lost 5 bases, with 9 bases between them. The V gene's germline CDR1 is SGHKS and CDR2 YYEKEE (reference sequence). The CDR3 is 13 amino acids. The CDR3 loop is CASSLIEGTEAFF. The DNA of the CDR3 is TGTGCCAGCAGCTTGATTGAGGGGACTGAAGCTTTCTTT.

This clonotype was detected only a few times. The V gene is TRBV30, the J gene TRBJ2-1; TRBD2 agrees at 12 bases. This CDR3 is 17 amino acids long. In germline, CDR1 is GTSNPN, CDR2 SVGIG (reference sequence). Trimming at V came to 2 bases and at J to 5 bases, leaving 10 bases not matched to a gene. The chain's CDR3 is CAWSQARLAGGHNEQFF. The CDR3 DNA reads as TGTGCCTGGAGTCAAGCTCGTCTAGCGGGGGGGCACAATGAGCAGTTCTTC.

This rearrangement joins TRBV24-1 to TRBJ2-1; 7 nucleotides agree with TRBD2. Germline V gene data show CDR1 as KGHDR and CDR2 as SFDVKD. Losses at the gene ends were 4 bases for V and 4 bases for J; bases not matched to a gene: 6. This CDR3 has 15 residues. The DNA of the CDR3 is TGTGCCACCAGTGACCCGGGGGGATCTTACAATGAGCAGTTCTTC. It codes for CATSDPGGSYNEQFF.

This chain links TRBV19 with TRBJ2-1; 11 nucleotides agree with TRBD2. CDR1 LNHDA and CDR2 SQIVND come from the germline V gene (reference sequence). This CDR3 is 16 amino acids long. Unmatched junction bases numbered 4, after V lost 4 bases and J lost 2 bases. The CDR3 nucleotides are TGTGCCAGTAGTAAACTGACTAGCGGGGCCTACAATGAGCAGTTCTTC. Encoded protein: CASSKLTSGAYNEQFF.

This clonotype was counted between two and nine times. The chain employs TRBV30 and TRBJ2-7, with a tentative D call TRBD2 (6 bases). V was trimmed by 5 bases and J by 6 bases, leaving 17 bases between them. The CDR3 covers 13 residues. Germline values: CDR1 GTSNPN, CDR2 SVGIG (reference sequence). The CDR3 coding sequence is TGTGCCTGGGCCCGGGACTTTTATCGCGAGCAGTACGTC. Translated, it gives CAWARDFYREQYV.

The chain has TRBV7-2 and TRBJ2-1; 9 nucleotides agree with TRBD1. The germline CDR1 and CDR2 sequences are SGHTA and FQGNSA. Trimming removed 3 bases from V and 8 bases from J; junction bases left unmatched: 11. The CDR3 extends over 16 amino acids. DNA for the CDR3: TGTGCCAGCAGCTTTAGTAGTGGGACAGGGCTGTATGAGCAGTTCTTC. Amino acid sequence: CASSFSSGTGLYEQFF.

This clonotype was found many times. The chain employs TRBV12-3 or TRBV12-4 and TRBJ2-3; a possible D gene is TRBD2 (6 bases). The CDR3 has 12 residues. V gave up 5 bases and J gave up 14 bases, with 17 bases separating them. For the CDR3, the DNA is TGTGCCAGCAGTGTCATAGCGGCCAAGGGGTATTTT. This translates into CASSVIAAKGYF.

V usage is TRBV19 and J usage is TRBJ2-2, with 11 bases matching TRBD2. CDR3 length: 15 residues. Germline V lookup: CDR1 LNHDA, CDR2 SQIVND (reference sequence). Germline trimming cut 9 bases from V and 1 base from J; bases unmatched to any gene: 4. CDR3 DNA sequence: TGTGCCAGCAAGGGACTAGCGGAGAACACCGGGGAGCTGTTTTTT. Translation gives CASKGLAENTGELFF.

The chain couples TRBV14 to TRBJ1-3, with 8 bases that match TRBD1. Per the germline V gene, CDR1 is SGHDN and CDR2 is FVKESK. This CDR3 has 17 residues. Unmatched junction bases numbered 13, after V lost 6 bases and J lost 3 bases. The CDR3 DNA reads as TGTGCCAGCAGGGGTCTCGGTCAGGGGGCGCGTGGAAACACCATATATTTT. It is translated as CASRGLGQGARGNTIYF.

The V gene is TRBV12-3 or TRBV12-4, the J gene TRBJ2-2, with TRBD1 identical over 7 bases. V lost 9 bases to trimming and J lost 9 bases; unmatched junction nucleotides: 10. The CDR3 covers 13 residues. The CDR3 loop is CASTVHRGWELFF. The CDR3 bases are TGTGCCAGTACAGTCCACAGGGGCTGGGAGCTGTTTTTT.

This sequence joins TRBV5-1 and TRBJ2-1; D is ambiguous. The V end was cut by 2 bases, the J end by 7 bases, with 4 bases between. The CDR3 has 11 residues. Germline loops: CDR1 SGHRS, CDR2 YFSETQ. In nucleotides, the CDR3 is TGCGCCAGCAGCTTAAGGAATGAGCAGTTCTTC. It codes for CASSLRNEQFF.

This clonotype came up many times. The chain couples TRBV7-6 to TRBJ2-1; possible D gene TRBD1, 5 bases. The germline V gene has CDR1 SGHVS and CDR2 FNYEAQ. The CDR3 has 17 residues. V was clipped by 4 bases and J by 1 base, with 17 bases between them. CDR3 region: CASSSNQGYYSYNEQFF. The DNA of the CDR3 is TGTGCCAGCAGCTCCAATCAGGGATATTATTCCTACAATGAGCAGTTCTTC. Using reference TRBV7-6 and TRBJ2-1 for the parts outside the CDR3, the full variable domain is GAGVSQSPRYKVTKRGQDVALRCDPISGHVSLYWYRQALGQGPEFLTYFNYEAQQDKSGLPNDRFSAERPEGSISTLTIQRTEQRDSAMYRCASSSNQGYYSYNEQFFGPGTRLTVL.

V is TRBV7-2 and J is TRBJ2-2; a possible D gene is TRBD1 (6 bases). V was pared by 5 bases and J by 4 bases, with 11 bases between. This CDR3 is 14 amino acids long. Germline CDR1 reads SGHTA; CDR2 reads FQGNSA. In DNA, the CDR3 is TGTGCCAGCAGCCAAGCCAGGGGCACCGGGGAGCTGTTTTTT. Amino acid sequence: CASSQARGTGELFF.

The CDR3 DNA reads TGTGCCAGCAGGAAACGGGCGGCCACCGGGGAGCTGTTTTTT. Protein sequence: CASRKRAATGELFF. This rearrangement joins TRBV7-3 to TRBJ2-2; no definite D call. Germline CDR1 is SGHTA and CDR2 is FQGTGA. Trimming stripped 6 bases from V and 4 bases from J, with 12 bases between. The CDR3 runs 14 residues. The whole variable domain, filled in from reference TRBV7-3 and TRBJ2-2, reads GAGVSQTPSNKVTEKGKYVELRCDPISGHTALYWYRQSLGQGPEFLIYFQGTGAADDSGLPNDRFFAVRPEGSVSTLKIQRTERGDSAVYLCASRKRAATGELFFGEGSRLTVL.

The sample holds a few counts of this clonotype. In DNA, the CDR3 is TGTGCCAGCAGTTACGCTAATTCACCCCTCCACTTT. This sequence encodes CASSYANSPLHF. The chain uses TRBV6-5 and TRBJ1-6; D remains ambiguous. With 2 bases removed from V and 6 bases from J, the gap between germline ends came to 2 bases. The CDR3 has 12 amino acids. CDR1 and CDR2 from the germline V gene are MNHEY and SVGAGI.

This clonotype was picked up a small number of times. The chain carries TRBV7-6 and TRBJ2-5; TRBD2 is a possible D gene (6 bases). V was pared by 3 bases and J by 5 bases, with 10 bases between. The CDR3 has 13 amino acids. CDR1 is SGHVS and CDR2 is FNYEAQ in the germline V gene. CDR3 sequence: CASSFRGRETQYF. The CDR3 DNA follows: TGTGCCAGCAGCTTTCGGGGGAGGGAGACCCAGTACTTC. The full variable domain, completed using reference TRBV7-6 and TRBJ2-5, is GAGVSQSPRYKVTKRGQDVALRCDPISGHVSLYWYRQALGQGPEFLTYFNYEAQQDKSGLPNDRFSAERPEGSISTLTIQRTEQRDSAMYRCASSFRGRETQYFGPGTRLLVL.

The chain links TRBV5-1 to TRBJ1-1; D is undetermined. In germline, CDR1 is SGHRS, CDR2 YFSETQ. Trimming shortened V by 4 bases and J by 0 bases, and 10 bases separated the two germline ends. This CDR3 contains 14 residues. CDR3 sequence reads: CASSPHAMNTEAFF. CDR3 sequence (DNA): TGCGCCAGCAGCCCCCACGCTATGAACACTGAAGCTTTCTTT.

J is TRBJ2-2 and V is TRBV10-1; possible D gene TRBD2, 6 bases. The CDR3 length is 16 residues. V was trimmed by 4 bases and J by 3 bases, leaving 15 bases between them. Germline assignment: CDR1 WNHNN and CDR2 SYGVQD (reference sequence). CDR3 sequence: CASSVADASDTGELFF. The CDR3 DNA reads as TGCGCCAGCAGTGTAGCGGATGCCTCGGACACCGGGGAGCTGTTTTTT.

The chain recombines TRBV7-6 with TRBJ2-2; 8 bases fit TRBD1. V was clipped by 0 bases and J by 0 bases; unmatched bases: 3. Germline V lookup: CDR1 SGHVS, CDR2 FNYEAQ. The CDR3 runs to 17 residues. The CDR3 DNA reads TGTGCCAGCAGCTTAGCGGCACAGGGGGCGAACACCGGGGAGCTGTTTTTT. Translating gives CASSLAAQGANTGELFF.

This clonotype showed up just a few times. The rearrangement joins TRBV10-2 to TRBJ2-1; a weak D match, TRBD2 (6 bases). Between the trimmed V and J ends, which lost 8 bases and 0 bases, there was a span of 14 bases. The germline V gene encodes CDR1 WSHSY and CDR2 SAAADI. The CDR3 runs 15 residues. Here the CDR3 DNA reads TGCGCCAGCGGAGGAGGGGCGAGCTCCTACAATGAGCAGTTCTTC. Amino acids: CASGGGASSYNEQFF.

This clonotype appeared a few times. Here the CDR3 reads CASSVGNRGALDTQYF. Written as DNA, the CDR3 is TGTGCCAGCAGCGTGGGTAACAGGGGGGCATTAGATACGCAGTATTTT. V is TRBV9 and J is TRBJ2-3; 8 nucleotides agree with TRBD1. CDR1 and CDR2 (germline): SGDLS, YYNGEE. The V gene end was trimmed by 2 bases and the J gene end by 5 bases; junction bases not matched to a gene: 10. CDR3 length: 16 amino acids.